The T cell receptor beta chain under discussion was sequenced for a study of prognosis after radiotherapy for stage I lung cancer (dated by TCRdb to the early 2020s). Regarding the complete study: Between April 2018 and 2019, more than 15 stage I NSCLC patients were enrolled in Nanjing, China. Distant metastases were developed by four of the 19 patients after SBRT, at a median of about seven months, whereas no significant progression was observed in the other 15 patients. In every patient, SBRT was given without any concurrent therapy. Tumor histology was squamous cell carcinoma in over 5 patients and adenocarcinoma in under 15. Peripheral blood TCR beta repertoires were profiled in stage I NSCLC patients before and after stereotactic body radiotherapy, and the study then linked these repertoires to distant failure. For each of the 20 or so patients, one blood sample was taken before SBRT and one after, so the study sequenced 38 samples in total. The cohort was made up of about a dozen men and more than five women, with a median age of roughly 79 years and an age range of about 53 to 85 years. SBRT was given in 3 to 5 fractions with a biologically effective dose of at least 100 Gy, using image-guided IMRT or VMAT. Every patient was deemed medically inoperable, 12 because of comorbidities and over five because they refused surgery. Newly diagnosed primary stage I lung tumors were found in approximately 14 patients, while oligometastatic NSCLC after surgical resection of the primary tumor was found in four or five.

Two rounds of multiplex PCR on genomic DNA were used to amplify the TCR beta CDR3 region. The first PCR round used primers specific to each TRBV and TRBJ gene, with sequences filed in Chinese patent CN105087789A. The second PCR round used universal primers. The Roche High Pure PCR Template Preparation Kit was used to extract genomic DNA from frozen PBMCs. Paired-end sequencing with 151 bp reads was performed on the libraries using an Illumina HiSeq 3000. The original pipeline was this. Raw reads lacking the multiplex PCR primer sequences were removed with CutAdapt. PEAR was used to merge high-quality paired reads into contigs. By aligning each contig to reference sequences, MiXCR assigned the TRB V, D and J gene segments to that contig. To remove sequencing errors, CDR3 sequences were clustered according to base quality and sequence similarity. Shannon entropy, normalized by the natural log of the productive TCR sequence number, served as the measure of diversity. Clonality was computed as one minus the ratio of Shannon entropy to the natural log of the number of unique clonotypes. Progression-free survival cut-offs for repertoire metrics were chosen using the Youden index of ROC curves, with analyses run in R 3.5.3. Using fastp at Q25 and MiXCR, TCRdb reprocessed the public reads and kept productive beta chains. Identical CDR3 protein sequences are pooled into one entry, listed with their most common genes and DNA. TCRdb's processing, not the study's, gives the V and J calls here. This sample comprises about 59,000 distinct CDR3 sequences, approximately 25% of them detected only once. The ten largest clones add up to more than 6.5% of the sample.

A history of other malignancies or of prior chemotherapy or radiotherapy was absent in all patients, and node-negative disease was shown on CT and PET/CT in all patients. At each of two time points, around 5.7 milliliters of peripheral venous blood were collected in EDTA tubes. PBMCs were isolated by Ficoll-Paque Plus density-gradient centrifugation. Right after collection, samples were kept at -80 degrees C until analysis. For this chain, trimming is 6 bases at the V end and 4 bases at the J end, and the number of junction bases without a gene match is 3. Reading the germline V gene gives CDR1 MNHNS and CDR2 SASEGT. The CDR3 spans 13 residues, from the cysteine through the phenylalanine. Only the CDR3 DNA stays, 39 bases, in frame from base 1. This clonotype was observed many times. Its antigen is still unknown. Base-call qualities are not available, and no considerably larger clone is one nucleotide away.

What the authors observed across the whole study: TRBV and TRBJ usage frequencies reportedly differed by metastasis status, in two V genes at baseline and in nine V and two J genes after SBRT. No adjustment for multiple comparisons was applied to any of the reported P values. Post-SBRT Shannon entropy and its change from baseline were lower in patients who developed distant metastases; baseline Shannon entropy was not associated with metastases. After SBRT, the count of unique TCR clones dropped from a median of roughly 10,000 beforehand to about 7,000 afterward (Wilcoxon paired P=0.011). The small cohort and short follow-up limited the study, so independent validation of the findings is needed. Tumor specificity of expanded TCR clones was not determined.

The clonotype comes from a donor aged 50 or older with non-small cell lung cancer. The sequencing used PBMCs, collected before or after stereotactic body radiation therapy (not recorded which). This sequence uses TRBV6-1 and TRBJ1-3; 7 nucleotides in the junction match TRBD1. CDR3 sequence: CASRPGQGNTIYF. Here is the DNA: TGTGCCAGCAGGCCGGGACAGGGAAACACCATATATTTT.